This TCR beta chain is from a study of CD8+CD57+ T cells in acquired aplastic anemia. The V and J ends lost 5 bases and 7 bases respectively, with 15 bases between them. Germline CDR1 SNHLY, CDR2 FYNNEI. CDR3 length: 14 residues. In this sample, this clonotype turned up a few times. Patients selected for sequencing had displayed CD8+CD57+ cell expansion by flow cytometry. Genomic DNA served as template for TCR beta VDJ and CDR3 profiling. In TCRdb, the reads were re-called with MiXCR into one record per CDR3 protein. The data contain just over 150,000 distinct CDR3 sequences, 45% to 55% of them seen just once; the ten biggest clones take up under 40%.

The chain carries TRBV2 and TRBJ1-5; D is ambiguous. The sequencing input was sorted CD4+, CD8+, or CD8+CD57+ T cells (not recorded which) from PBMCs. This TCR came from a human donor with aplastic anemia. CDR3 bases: TGTGCCAGCAGTAATAGTCAGGTCGGACAGCCCCAGCATTTT. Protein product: CASSNSQVGQPQHF.